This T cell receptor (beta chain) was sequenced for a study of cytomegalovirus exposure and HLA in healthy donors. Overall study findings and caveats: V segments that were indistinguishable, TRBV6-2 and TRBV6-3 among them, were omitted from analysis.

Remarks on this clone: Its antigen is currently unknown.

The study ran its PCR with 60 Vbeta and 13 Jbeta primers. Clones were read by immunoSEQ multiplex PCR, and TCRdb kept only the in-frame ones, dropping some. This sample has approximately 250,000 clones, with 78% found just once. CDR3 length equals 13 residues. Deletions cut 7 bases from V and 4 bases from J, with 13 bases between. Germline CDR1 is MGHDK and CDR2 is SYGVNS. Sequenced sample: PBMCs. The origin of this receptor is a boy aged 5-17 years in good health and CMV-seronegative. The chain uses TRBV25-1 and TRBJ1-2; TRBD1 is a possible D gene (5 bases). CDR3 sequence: CASMKDTIYGYTF. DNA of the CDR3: TGTGCCAGCATGAAGGACACCATCTATGGCTACACCTTC.